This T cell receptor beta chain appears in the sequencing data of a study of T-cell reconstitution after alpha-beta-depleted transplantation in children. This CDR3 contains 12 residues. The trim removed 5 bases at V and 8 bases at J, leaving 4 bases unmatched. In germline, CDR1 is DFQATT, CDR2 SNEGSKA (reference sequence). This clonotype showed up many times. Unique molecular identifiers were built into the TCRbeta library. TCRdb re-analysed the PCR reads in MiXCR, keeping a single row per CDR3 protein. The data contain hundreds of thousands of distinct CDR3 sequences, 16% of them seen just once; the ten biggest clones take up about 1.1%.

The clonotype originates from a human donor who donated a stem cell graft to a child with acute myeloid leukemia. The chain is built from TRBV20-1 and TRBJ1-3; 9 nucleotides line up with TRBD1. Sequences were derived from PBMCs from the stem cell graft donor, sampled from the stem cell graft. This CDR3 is CSAGDRVDTIYF. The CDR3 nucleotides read TGCAGTGCTGGGGACAGGGTCGACACCATATATTTT.